This T cell receptor (beta chain) stems from a study of OX40 agonist ivuxolimab in advanced cancers. Study-level background: The drug used for patients, ivuxolimab, was an agonistic anti-OX40 (CD134) antibody. Past anti-PD-1, anti-PD-L1 or anti-CTLA-4 therapy was accepted, and roughly 38% had received some.

CDR1 is SGHVS, CDR2 FNYEAQ, per germline. V was trimmed by 4 bases and J by 8 bases, leaving 15 bases between them. There are 14 residues in the CDR3. Sampling times: baseline, cycle 4 day 1, cycle 7 day 1. Comments on this clone: Its antigen is unidentified.

The data were produced by immunoSEQ multiplex PCR, yet TCRdb's version contains in-frame clones alone and is incomplete. The sample includes about 74,000 clones, 75% to 85% seen only once; the top ten take under 2%. Notes on the study in general: There were, on average, more expanded clones in CD8+ T cells than in CD4+.

The chain carries TRBV7-6 and TRBJ2-1, with D perhaps matching TRBD2 (5 bases). Specimen: CD4+ or CD8+ T cells sorted from blood, collected in a trial of the OX40 agonist ivuxolimab. The source of this sequence is an adult with an advanced solid tumor such as melanoma, head and neck, liver or kidney cancer. The CDR3 DNA is TGTGCCAGCAGCTCCACTCGGGTCGGGGATGAGCAGTTCTTC. Its protein is CASSSTRVGDEQFF.